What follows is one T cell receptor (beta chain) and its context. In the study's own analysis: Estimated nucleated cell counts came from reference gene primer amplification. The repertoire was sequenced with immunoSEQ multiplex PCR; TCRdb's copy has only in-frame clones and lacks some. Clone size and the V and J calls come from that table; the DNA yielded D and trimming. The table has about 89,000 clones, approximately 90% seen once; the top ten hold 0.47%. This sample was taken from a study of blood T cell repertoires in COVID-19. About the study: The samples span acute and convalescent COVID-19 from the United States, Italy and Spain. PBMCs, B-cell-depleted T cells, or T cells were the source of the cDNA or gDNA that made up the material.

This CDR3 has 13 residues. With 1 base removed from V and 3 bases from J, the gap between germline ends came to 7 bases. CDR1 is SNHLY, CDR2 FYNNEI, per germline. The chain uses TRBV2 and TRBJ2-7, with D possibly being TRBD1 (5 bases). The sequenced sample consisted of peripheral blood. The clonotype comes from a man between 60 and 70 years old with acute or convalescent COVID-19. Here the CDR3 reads CASSEVQGYEQYF. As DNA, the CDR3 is TGTGCCAGCAGTGAAGTGCAGGGCTACGAGCAGTACTTC.